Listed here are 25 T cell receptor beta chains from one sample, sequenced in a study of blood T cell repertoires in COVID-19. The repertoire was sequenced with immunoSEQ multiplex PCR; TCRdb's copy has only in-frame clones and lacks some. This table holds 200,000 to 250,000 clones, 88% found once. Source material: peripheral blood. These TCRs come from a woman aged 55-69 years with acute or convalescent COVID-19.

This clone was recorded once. CDR3 loop: CASAQGVSGANVLTF. CDR3 nucleotide sequence: TGTGCCAGCGCGCAGGGTGTATCTGGGGCCAACGTCCTGACTTTC. The chain combines TRBV19 with TRBJ2-6; TRBD1 is a possible D gene (5 bases). V was pared by 9 bases and J by 1 base, with 13 bases between. The CDR3 extends over 15 amino acids. Germline V lookup: CDR1 LNHDA, CDR2 SQIVND (reference sequence).

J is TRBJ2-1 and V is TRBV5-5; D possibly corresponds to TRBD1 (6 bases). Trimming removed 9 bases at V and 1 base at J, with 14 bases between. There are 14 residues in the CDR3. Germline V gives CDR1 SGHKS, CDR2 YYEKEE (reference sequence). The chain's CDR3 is CATLQQGSYNEQFF. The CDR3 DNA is TGTGCCACCCTCCAACAGGGTTCCTACAATGAGCAGTTCTTC.

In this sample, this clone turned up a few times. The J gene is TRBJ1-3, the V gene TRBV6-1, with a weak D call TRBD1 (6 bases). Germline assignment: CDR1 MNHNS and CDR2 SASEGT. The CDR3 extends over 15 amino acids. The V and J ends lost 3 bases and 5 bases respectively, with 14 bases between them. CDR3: CASSETGRSRNTIYF. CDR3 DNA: TGTGCCAGCAGTGAGACAGGACGAAGCCGAAACACCATATATTTT.

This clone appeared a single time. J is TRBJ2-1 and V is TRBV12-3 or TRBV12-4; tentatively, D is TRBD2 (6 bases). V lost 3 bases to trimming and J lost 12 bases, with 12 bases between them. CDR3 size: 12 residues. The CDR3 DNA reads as TGTGCCAGCAGTTTTCGGCAGGGAGGGCAGTTCTTC. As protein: CASSFRQGGQFF.

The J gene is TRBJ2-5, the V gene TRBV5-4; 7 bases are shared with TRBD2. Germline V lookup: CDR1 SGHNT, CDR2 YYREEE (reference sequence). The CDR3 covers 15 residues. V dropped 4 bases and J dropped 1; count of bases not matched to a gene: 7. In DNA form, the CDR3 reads TGTGCCAGCAGCGCGGGAGCGGCCGCCCAAGAGACCCAGTACTTC. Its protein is CASSAGAAAQETQYF.

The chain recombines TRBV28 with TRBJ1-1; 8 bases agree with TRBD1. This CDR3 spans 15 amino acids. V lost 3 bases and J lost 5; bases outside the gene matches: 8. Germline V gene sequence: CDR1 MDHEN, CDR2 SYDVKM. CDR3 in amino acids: CASSLGTGHATEAFF. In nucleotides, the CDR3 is TGTGCCAGCAGTTTGGGGACAGGTCACGCGACTGAAGCTTTCTTT.

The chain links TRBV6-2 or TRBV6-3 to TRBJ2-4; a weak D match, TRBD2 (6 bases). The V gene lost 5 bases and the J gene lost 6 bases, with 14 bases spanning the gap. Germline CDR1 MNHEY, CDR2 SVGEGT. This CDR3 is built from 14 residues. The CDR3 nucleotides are TGTGCCAGCAGTCTCATAGGGGAGGTAAACATTCAGTACTTC. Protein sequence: CASSLIGEVNIQYF.

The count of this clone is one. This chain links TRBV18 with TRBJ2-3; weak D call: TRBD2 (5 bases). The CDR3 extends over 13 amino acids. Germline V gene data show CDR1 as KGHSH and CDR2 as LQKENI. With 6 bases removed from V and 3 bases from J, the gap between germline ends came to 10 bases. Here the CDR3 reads CASSTDLTDTQYF. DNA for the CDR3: TGTGCCAGCTCGACGGACTTGACAGATACGCAGTATTTT.

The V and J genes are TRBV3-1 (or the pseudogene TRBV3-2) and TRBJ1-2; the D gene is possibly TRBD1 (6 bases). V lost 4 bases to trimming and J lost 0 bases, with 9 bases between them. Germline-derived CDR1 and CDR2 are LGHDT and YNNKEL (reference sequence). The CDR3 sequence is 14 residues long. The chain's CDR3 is CASSRTAANYGYTF. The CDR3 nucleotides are TGTGCCAGCAGCCGGACAGCGGCTAACTATGGCTACACCTTC.

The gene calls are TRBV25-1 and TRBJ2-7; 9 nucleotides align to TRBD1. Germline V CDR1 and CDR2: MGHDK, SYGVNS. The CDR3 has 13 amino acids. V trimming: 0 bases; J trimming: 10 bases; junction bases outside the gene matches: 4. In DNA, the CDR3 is TGTGCCAGCAGTGAATATATACAGGGGGCTCAGTACTTC. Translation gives CASSEYIQGAQYF.

The CDR3 DNA is TGCGCCAGCAGCTTTGAGGGGGCCACCAATCAGCCCCAGCATTTT. Its translation is CASSFEGATNQPQHF. This chain uses TRBV5-1 with TRBJ1-5; 7 nucleotides match TRBD1. The germline V gene encodes CDR1 SGHRS and CDR2 YFSETQ. Trimming cost V 2 bases and J 3 bases; bases outside gene matches: 5. This CDR3 is 15 amino acids long.

The CDR3 nucleotides are TGTGCCAGTAGTCCTAGCGGGTACGAGCAGTACTTC. Translated, it gives CASSPSGYEQYF. V and J are TRBV19 and TRBJ2-7; TRBD2 matches 8 bases. The CDR3 has 12 residues. CDR1 and CDR2 (germline): LNHDA, SQIVND (reference sequence). V lost 5 bases, J lost 4 bases, and 1 base stayed unmatched.

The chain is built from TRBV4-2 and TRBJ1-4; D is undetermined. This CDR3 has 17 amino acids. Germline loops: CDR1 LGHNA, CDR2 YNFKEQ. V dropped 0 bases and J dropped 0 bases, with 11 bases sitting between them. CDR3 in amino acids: CASSQDSNTPTNEKLFF. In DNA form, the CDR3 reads TGTGCCAGCAGCCAAGATAGCAACACTCCAACTAATGAAAAACTGTTTTTT.

CDR3 bases: TGTGCCACCCCCAGGGAGGTTGTGAATGAAAAACTGTTTTTT. This gives the protein CATPREVVNEKLFF. The V and J genes are TRBV24-1 and TRBJ1-4; D is possibly TRBD1 (5 bases). Per germline, CDR1 KGHDR and CDR2 SFDVKD. Between the trimmed V and J ends, which lost 9 bases and 5 bases, there was a span of 15 bases. The length of the CDR3 is 14 residues.

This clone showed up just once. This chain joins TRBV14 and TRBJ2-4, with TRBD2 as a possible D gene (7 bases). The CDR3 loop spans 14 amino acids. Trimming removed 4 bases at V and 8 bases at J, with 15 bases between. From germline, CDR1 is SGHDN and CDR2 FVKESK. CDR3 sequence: CASSLRGARDIQYF. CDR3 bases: TGTGCCAGCAGCCTTCGGGGGGCTAGGGACATTCAGTACTTC.

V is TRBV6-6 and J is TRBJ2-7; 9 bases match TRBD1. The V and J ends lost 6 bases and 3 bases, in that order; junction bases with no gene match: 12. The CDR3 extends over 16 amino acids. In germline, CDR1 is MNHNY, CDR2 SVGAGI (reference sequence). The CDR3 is CASSPLGQGTGYEQYF. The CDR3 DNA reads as TGTGCCAGCAGCCCGCTCGGACAGGGGACCGGCTACGAGCAGTACTTC.

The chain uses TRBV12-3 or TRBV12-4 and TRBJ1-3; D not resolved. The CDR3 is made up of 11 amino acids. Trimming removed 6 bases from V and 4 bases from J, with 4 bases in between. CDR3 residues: CASSPGNTIYF. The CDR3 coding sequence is TGTGCCAGCAGCCCGGGAAACACCATATATTTT.

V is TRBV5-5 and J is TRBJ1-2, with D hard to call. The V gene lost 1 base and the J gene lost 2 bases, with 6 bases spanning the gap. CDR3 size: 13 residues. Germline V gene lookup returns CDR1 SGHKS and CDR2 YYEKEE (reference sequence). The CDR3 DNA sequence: TGTGCCAGCAGCTTGCGGGTCAACTATGGCTACACCTTC. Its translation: CASSLRVNYGYTF.

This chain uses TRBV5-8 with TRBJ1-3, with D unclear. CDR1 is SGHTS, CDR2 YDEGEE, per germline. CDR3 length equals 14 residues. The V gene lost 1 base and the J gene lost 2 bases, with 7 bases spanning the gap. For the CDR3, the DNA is TGTGCCAGCAGCTTGACAAATCCTGGAAACACCATATATTTT. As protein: CASSLTNPGNTIYF. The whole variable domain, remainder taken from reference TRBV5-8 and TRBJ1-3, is EAGVTQSPTHLIKTRGQQATLRCSPISGHTSVYWYQQALGLGLQFLLWYDEGEERNRGNFPPRFSGRQFPNYSSELNVNALELEDSALYLCASSLTNPGNTIYFGEGSWLTVV.

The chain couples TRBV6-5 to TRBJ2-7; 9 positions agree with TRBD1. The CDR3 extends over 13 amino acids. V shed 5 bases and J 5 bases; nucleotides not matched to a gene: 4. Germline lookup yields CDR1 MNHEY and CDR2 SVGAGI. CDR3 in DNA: TGTGCCAGCAGTAGACAGGGGGACCACGAGCAGTACTTC. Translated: CASSRQGDHEQYF.

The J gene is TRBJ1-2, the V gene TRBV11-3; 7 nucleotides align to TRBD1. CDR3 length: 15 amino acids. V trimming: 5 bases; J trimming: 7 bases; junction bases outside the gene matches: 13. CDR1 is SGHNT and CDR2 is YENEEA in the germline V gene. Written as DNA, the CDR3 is TGTGCCAGCAGCACACGGACAGGACCTCGGGGTGGCTACACCTTC. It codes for CASSTRTGPRGGYTF.

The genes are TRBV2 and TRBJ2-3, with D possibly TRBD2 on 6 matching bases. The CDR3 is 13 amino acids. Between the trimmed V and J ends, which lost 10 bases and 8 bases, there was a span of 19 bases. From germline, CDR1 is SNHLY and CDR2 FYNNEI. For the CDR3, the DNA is TGTGCCAATCTCCGGGACGGACTAAGTACGCAGTATTTT. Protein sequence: CANLRDGLSTQYF.

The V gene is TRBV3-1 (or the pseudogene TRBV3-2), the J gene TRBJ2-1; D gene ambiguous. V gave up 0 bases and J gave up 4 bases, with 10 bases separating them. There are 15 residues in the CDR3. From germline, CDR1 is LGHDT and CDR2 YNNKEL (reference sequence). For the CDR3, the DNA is TGTGCCAGCAGCCAAGATCTAGGTGCATACAATGAGCAGTTCTTC. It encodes CASSQDLGAYNEQFF.

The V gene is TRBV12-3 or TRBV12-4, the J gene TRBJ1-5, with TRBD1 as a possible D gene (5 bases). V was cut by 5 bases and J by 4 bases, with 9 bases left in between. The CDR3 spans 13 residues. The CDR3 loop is CASSRDRNQPQHF. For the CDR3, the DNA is TGTGCCAGCAGTAGAGACAGAAATCAGCCCCAGCATTTT.

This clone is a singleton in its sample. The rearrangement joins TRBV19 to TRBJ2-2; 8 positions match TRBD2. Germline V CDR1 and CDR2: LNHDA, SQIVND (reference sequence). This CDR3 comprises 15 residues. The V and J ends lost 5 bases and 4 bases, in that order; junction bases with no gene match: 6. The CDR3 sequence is CASSPSRGGTGELFF. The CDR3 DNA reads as TGTGCCAGTAGTCCAAGCCGGGGGGGCACCGGGGAGCTGTTTTTT.